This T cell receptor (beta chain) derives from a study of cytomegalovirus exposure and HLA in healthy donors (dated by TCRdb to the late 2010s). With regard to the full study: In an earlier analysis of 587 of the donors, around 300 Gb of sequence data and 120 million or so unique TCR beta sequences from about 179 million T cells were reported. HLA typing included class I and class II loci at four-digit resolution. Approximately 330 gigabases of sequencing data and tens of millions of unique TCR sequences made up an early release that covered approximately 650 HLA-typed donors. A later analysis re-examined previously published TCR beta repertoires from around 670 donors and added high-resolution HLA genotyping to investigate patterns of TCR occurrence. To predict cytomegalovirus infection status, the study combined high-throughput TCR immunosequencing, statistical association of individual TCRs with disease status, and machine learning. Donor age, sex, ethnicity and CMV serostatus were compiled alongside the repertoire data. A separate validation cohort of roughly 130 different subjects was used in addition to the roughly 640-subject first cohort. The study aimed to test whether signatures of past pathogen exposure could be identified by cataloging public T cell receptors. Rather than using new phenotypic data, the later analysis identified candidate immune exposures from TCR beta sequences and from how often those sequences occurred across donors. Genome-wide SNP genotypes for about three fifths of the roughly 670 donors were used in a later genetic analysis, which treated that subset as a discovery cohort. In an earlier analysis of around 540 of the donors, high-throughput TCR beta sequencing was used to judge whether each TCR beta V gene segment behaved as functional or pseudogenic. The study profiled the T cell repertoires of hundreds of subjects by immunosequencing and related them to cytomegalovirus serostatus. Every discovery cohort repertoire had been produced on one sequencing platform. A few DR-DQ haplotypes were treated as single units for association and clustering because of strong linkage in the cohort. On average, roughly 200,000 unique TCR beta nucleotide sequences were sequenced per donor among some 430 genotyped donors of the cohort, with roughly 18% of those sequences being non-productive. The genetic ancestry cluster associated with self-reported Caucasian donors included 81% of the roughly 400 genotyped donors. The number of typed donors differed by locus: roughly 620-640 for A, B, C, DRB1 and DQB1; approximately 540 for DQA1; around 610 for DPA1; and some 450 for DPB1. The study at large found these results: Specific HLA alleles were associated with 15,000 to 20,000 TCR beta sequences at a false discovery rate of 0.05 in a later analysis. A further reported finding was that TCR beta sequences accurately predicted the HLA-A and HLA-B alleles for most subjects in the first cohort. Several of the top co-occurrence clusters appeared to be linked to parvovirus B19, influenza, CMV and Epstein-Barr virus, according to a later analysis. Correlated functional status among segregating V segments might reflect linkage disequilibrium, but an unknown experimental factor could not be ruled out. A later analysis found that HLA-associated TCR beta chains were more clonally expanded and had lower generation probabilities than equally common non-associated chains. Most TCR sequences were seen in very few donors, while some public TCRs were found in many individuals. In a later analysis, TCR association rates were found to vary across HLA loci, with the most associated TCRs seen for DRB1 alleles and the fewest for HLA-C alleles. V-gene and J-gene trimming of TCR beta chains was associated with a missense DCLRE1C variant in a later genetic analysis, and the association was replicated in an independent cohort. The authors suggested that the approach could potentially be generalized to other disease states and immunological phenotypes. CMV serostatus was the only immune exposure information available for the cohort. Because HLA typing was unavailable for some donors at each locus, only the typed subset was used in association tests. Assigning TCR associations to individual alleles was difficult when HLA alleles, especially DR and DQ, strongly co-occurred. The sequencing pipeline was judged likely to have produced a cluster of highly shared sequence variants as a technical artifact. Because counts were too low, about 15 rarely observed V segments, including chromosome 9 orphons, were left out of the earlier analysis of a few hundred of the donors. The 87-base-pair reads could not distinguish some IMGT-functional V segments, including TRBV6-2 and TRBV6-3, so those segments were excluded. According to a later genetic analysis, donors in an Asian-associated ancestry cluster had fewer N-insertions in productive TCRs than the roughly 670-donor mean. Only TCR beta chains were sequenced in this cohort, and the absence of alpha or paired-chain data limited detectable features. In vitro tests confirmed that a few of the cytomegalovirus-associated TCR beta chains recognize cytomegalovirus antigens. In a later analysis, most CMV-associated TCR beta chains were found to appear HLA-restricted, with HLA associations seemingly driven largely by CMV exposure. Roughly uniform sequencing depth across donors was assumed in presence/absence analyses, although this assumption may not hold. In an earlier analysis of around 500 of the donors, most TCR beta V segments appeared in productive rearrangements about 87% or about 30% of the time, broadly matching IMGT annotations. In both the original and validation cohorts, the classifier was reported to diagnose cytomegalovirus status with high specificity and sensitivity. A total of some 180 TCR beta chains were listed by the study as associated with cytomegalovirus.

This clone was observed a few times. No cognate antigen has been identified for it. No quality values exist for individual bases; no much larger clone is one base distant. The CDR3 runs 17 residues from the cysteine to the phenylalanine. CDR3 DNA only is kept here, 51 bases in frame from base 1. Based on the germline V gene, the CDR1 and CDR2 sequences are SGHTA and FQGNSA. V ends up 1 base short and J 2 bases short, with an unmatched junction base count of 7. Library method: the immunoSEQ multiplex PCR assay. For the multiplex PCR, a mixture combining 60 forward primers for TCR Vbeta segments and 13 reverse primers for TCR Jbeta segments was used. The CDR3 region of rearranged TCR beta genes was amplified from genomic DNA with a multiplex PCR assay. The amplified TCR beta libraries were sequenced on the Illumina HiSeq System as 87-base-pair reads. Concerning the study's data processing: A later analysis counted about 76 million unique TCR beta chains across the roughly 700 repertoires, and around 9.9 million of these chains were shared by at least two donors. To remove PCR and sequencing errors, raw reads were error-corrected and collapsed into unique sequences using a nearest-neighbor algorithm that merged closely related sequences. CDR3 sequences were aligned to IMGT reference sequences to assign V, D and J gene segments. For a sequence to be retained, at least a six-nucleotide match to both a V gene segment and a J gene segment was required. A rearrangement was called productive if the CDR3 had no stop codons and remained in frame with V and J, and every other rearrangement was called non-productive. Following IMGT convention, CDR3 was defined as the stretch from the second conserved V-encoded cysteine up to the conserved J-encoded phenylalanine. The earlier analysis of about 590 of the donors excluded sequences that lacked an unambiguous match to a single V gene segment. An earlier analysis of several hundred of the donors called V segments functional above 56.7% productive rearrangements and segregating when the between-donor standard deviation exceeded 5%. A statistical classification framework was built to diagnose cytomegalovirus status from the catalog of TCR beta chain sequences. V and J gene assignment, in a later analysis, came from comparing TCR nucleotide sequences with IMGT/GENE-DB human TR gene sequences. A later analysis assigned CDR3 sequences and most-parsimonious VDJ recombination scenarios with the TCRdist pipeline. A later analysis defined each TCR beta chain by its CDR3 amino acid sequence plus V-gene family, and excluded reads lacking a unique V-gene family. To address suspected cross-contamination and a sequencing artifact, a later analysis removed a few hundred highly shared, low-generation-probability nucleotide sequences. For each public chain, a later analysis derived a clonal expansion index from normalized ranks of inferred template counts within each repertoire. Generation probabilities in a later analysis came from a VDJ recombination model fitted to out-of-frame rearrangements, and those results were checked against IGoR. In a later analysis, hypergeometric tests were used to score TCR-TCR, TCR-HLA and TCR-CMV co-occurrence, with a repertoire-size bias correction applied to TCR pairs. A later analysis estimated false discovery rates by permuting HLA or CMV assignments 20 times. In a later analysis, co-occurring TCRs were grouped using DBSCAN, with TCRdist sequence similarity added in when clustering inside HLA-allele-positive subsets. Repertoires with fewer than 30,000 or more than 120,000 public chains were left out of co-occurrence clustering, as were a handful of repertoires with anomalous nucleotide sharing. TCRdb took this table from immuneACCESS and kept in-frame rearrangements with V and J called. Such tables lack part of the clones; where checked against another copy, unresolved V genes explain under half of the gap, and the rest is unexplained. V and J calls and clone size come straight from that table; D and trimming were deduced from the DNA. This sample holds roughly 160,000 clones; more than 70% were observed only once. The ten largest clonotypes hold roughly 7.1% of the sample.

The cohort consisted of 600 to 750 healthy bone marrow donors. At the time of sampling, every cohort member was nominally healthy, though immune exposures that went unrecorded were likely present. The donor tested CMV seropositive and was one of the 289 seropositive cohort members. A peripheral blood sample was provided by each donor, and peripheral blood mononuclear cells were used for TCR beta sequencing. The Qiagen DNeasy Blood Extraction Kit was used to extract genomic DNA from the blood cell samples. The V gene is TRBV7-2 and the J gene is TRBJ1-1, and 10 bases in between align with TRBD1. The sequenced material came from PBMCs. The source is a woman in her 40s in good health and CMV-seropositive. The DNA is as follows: TGTGCCAGCAGCTTAGGATTCCGGGACAGGGGTAACACTGAAGCTTTCTTT. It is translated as CASSLGFRDRGNTEAFF.